The rows below give T cell receptor beta chains drawn from one sample of a study of early T cells in non-severe SARS-CoV-2 infection. TCRdb reprocessed the 5' RACE reads with MiXCR, giving one entry per CDR3 protein. The sample includes more than 80,000 distinct CDR3 sequences, roughly 15% of them seen just once. Sequencing input: whole blood. The receptors were gathered from an adult who was a healthcare worker with PCR-confirmed SARS-CoV-2 infection or an uninfected control (not recorded which). Each CDR3 is given with its conserved first and last residue. Fields, in order: V gene, D gene, J gene, clone size, CDR3 DNA, CDR3 protein. The D gene is left open where the match is weak. Part of the rows lack a size; the others show once, few, many or a class for expanded clones.

v_call: TRBV2; d_call: TRBD2; j_call: TRBJ2-7; clone_size: .; cdr3_nt: TGTGCCAGCCGTTTCTGGACTAGCGCAACCTACGAGCAGTACTTC; cdr3_aa: CASRFWTSATYEQYF
v_call: TRBV29-1; d_call: .; j_call: TRBJ1-2; clone_size: many; cdr3_nt: TGCAGCGTTGTTGGAGGCAGGGCTAACTATGGCTACACCTTC; cdr3_aa: CSVVGGRANYGYTF
v_call: TRBV10-3; d_call: .; j_call: TRBJ2-3; clone_size: few; cdr3_nt: TGTGCCACCCGGGGTGGCACAGATACGCAGTATTTT; cdr3_aa: CATRGGTDTQYF
v_call: TRBV7-2; d_call: .; j_call: TRBJ2-1; clone_size: many; cdr3_nt: TGTGCCAGCAGCTCCGTGTGGGGCGAGCAGTTCTTC; cdr3_aa: CASSSVWGEQFF
v_call: TRBV7-7; d_call: TRBD2; j_call: TRBJ2-1; clone_size: many; cdr3_nt: TGTGCTAGCAGTCATCGGACTAGCGGGGGGCGAAGCTCCTACAATGAGCAGTTCTTC; cdr3_aa: CASSHRTSGGRSSYNEQFF
v_call: TRBV9; d_call: TRBD2; j_call: TRBJ2-1; clone_size: many; cdr3_nt: TGTGCCAGCAGCGGACTAGCGGGAACCACCTACAATGAGCAGTTCTTC; cdr3_aa: CASSGLAGTTYNEQFF
v_call: TRBV12-3/TRBV12-4; d_call: .; j_call: TRBJ2-1; clone_size: many; cdr3_nt: TGTGCCAGCAGTTCTCACCCCGGGGCGGGTATTGGTGAGCAGTTCTTC; cdr3_aa: CASSSHPGAGIGEQFF
v_call: TRBV6-6; d_call: .; j_call: TRBJ1-2; clone_size: .; cdr3_nt: TGTGCCAGCAGTCGCTCGTCTCGACAGACTAACTATGGCTACACCTTC; cdr3_aa: CASSRSSRQTNYGYTF
v_call: TRBV20-1; d_call: TRBD2; j_call: TRBJ2-5; clone_size: few; cdr3_nt: TGCAGTGCTAGAGATACAACTAGCGGGGGCCGAACCCAAGAGACCCAGTACTTC; cdr3_aa: CSARDTTSGGRTQETQYF
v_call: TRBV20-1; d_call: .; j_call: TRBJ1-1; clone_size: .; cdr3_nt: TGCAGTGCTAGAGATCGGAGAGTAAGGAACACTGAAGCTTTCTTT; cdr3_aa: CSARDRRVRNTEAFF
v_call: TRBV13; d_call: TRBD1; j_call: TRBJ1-6; clone_size: many; cdr3_nt: TGTGCCAGCAGCTTAGGGGACAGGGTGGGTTCACCCCTCCACTTT; cdr3_aa: CASSLGDRVGSPLHF
v_call: TRBV12-3/TRBV12-4; d_call: TRBD1; j_call: TRBJ1-1; clone_size: many; cdr3_nt: TGTGCCAGCAGTCTCACAGGGGAAGGCACTGAAGCTTTCTTT; cdr3_aa: CASSLTGEGTEAFF
v_call: TRBV11-2; d_call: TRBD1; j_call: TRBJ2-2; clone_size: many; cdr3_nt: TGTGCCAGCAGCTTACGGTCCGGCAGGGGGCACGCGAACACCGGGGAGCTGTTTTTT; cdr3_aa: CASSLRSGRGHANTGELFF
v_call: TRBV28; d_call: .; j_call: TRBJ1-5; clone_size: many; cdr3_nt: TGTGCCAGCAGTATGGACCGACCCAATCAGCCCCAGCATTTT; cdr3_aa: CASSMDRPNQPQHF
v_call: TRBV7-2; d_call: TRBD2; j_call: TRBJ2-1; clone_size: .; cdr3_nt: TGTGCCAGCAGCTTAAGGCGGGGGGGAAATGAGCAGTTCTTC; cdr3_aa: CASSLRRGGNEQFF
v_call: TRBV7-9; d_call: .; j_call: TRBJ2-7; clone_size: many; cdr3_nt: TGTGCCAGCAGCTTAATCCAGAGCTCCTACGAGCAGTACTTC; cdr3_aa: CASSLIQSSYEQYF
v_call: TRBV4-3; d_call: TRBD1; j_call: TRBJ2-7; clone_size: few; cdr3_nt: TGCGCCAGCAGCCAAGACAGGGGGCAGACCTACGAGCAGTACTTC; cdr3_aa: CASSQDRGQTYEQYF
v_call: TRBV20-1; d_call: TRBD2; j_call: TRBJ2-7; clone_size: many; cdr3_nt: TGCAGTGCTACCGGGACTAGCGGGGGCTACGAGCAGTACTTC; cdr3_aa: CSATGTSGGYEQYF
v_call: TRBV10-2; d_call: .; j_call: TRBJ1-4; clone_size: many; cdr3_nt: TGCGCCAGCAGTGAGTTAAGTGGGGGTGATGAAAAACTGTTTTTT; cdr3_aa: CASSELSGGDEKLFF
v_call: TRBV11-2; d_call: .; j_call: TRBJ1-5; clone_size: many; cdr3_nt: TGTGCCAGCAGCCCGTCGGGGGTTCAGCCCCAGCATTTT; cdr3_aa: CASSPSGVQPQHF
v_call: TRBV28; d_call: .; j_call: TRBJ1-2; clone_size: few; cdr3_nt: TGTGCCAGCAGCCCCCGTGTGGGCTACACCTTC; cdr3_aa: CASSPRVGYTF
v_call: TRBV12-3/TRBV12-4; d_call: .; j_call: TRBJ2-3; clone_size: .; cdr3_nt: TGTGCCAGCGGACTAAGCCTTAGCACAGATACGCAGTATTTT; cdr3_aa: CASGLSLSTDTQYF
v_call: TRBV2; d_call: .; j_call: TRBJ1-1; clone_size: few; cdr3_nt: TGTGCCAGCAGGGCAGACTCGAACACTGAAGCTTTCTTT; cdr3_aa: CASRADSNTEAFF
v_call: TRBV6-5; d_call: .; j_call: TRBJ2-5; clone_size: .; cdr3_nt: TGTGCCAGCGAGGGAGGAGAGACCCAGTACTTC; cdr3_aa: CASEGGETQYF
v_call: TRBV2; d_call: .; j_call: TRBJ2-1; clone_size: many; cdr3_nt: TGTGCCAGCAGGGATACCCGCAATGAGCAGTTCTTC; cdr3_aa: CASRDTRNEQFF
v_call: TRBV7-2; d_call: .; j_call: TRBJ2-5; clone_size: many; cdr3_nt: TGTGCCAGCAGCTTCCTTGGGACCCAGTACTTC; cdr3_aa: CASSFLGTQYF
v_call: TRBV2; d_call: .; j_call: TRBJ2-4; clone_size: .; cdr3_nt: TGTGCCAGCAGTGACACTGTAGCCAAAAACATTCAGTACTTC; cdr3_aa: CASSDTVAKNIQYF
v_call: TRBV7-2; d_call: .; j_call: TRBJ1-2; clone_size: .; cdr3_nt: TGTGCCAGCAGCATCTCGGACAGCCTCTATGGCTACACCTTC; cdr3_aa: CASSISDSLYGYTF
v_call: TRBV4-3; d_call: .; j_call: TRBJ1-4; clone_size: many; cdr3_nt: TGCGCCAGCAGCCAAGTAGCTGGAGAAAAACTGTTTTTT; cdr3_aa: CASSQVAGEKLFF
v_call: TRBV3-1; d_call: .; j_call: TRBJ2-5; clone_size: few; cdr3_nt: TGTGCCAGCAGCCAAGATCCCGGACAGTGGGAGACCCAGTACTTC; cdr3_aa: CASSQDPGQWETQYF
v_call: TRBV7-8; d_call: .; j_call: TRBJ1-2; clone_size: many; cdr3_nt: TGTGCCAGCAGCTTGGGTACAGGCGTCCTCTATGGCTACACCTTC; cdr3_aa: CASSLGTGVLYGYTF
v_call: TRBV20-1; d_call: .; j_call: TRBJ1-6; clone_size: many; cdr3_nt: TGCAGTGCTAGAGACTTCGGCCGGAGCTCCTATAATTCACCCCTCCACTTT; cdr3_aa: CSARDFGRSSYNSPLHF
v_call: TRBV7-2; d_call: TRBD1; j_call: TRBJ1-2; clone_size: many; cdr3_nt: TGTGCCAGCAGCCCTCGACAGGGGGCGTCAGGCTACACCTTC; cdr3_aa: CASSPRQGASGYTF
v_call: TRBV29-1; d_call: TRBD2; j_call: TRBJ2-1; clone_size: many; cdr3_nt: TGCAGCGCCCTGGGACTAGGTACCTACAATGAGCAGTTCTTC; cdr3_aa: CSALGLGTYNEQFF
v_call: TRBV10-3; d_call: .; j_call: TRBJ1-2; clone_size: many; cdr3_nt: TGTGCCATCAGTGATTTGGGGAATGACTATGGCTACACCTTC; cdr3_aa: CAISDLGNDYGYTF
v_call: TRBV5-1; d_call: .; j_call: TRBJ1-6; clone_size: .; cdr3_nt: TGCGCCAGCAGCCCGGATACGTCGCTCAATTCACCCCTCCACTTT; cdr3_aa: CASSPDTSLNSPLHF
v_call: TRBV7-8; d_call: TRBD1; j_call: TRBJ1-3; clone_size: .; cdr3_nt: TGTGCCAGCAGCTTAGCCGTGACAGGGGGCGGAAACACCATATATTTT; cdr3_aa: CASSLAVTGGGNTIYF
v_call: TRBV6-5; d_call: .; j_call: TRBJ1-2; clone_size: few; cdr3_nt: TGTGCCAGCGGCCGGGACATCGGAGGGAGTGGCTACACCTTC; cdr3_aa: CASGRDIGGSGYTF
v_call: TRBV5-4; d_call: TRBD1; j_call: TRBJ1-6; clone_size: few; cdr3_nt: TGTGCCAGCAGCTCCGGGACAGGCCAATTTTTTTCACCCCTCCACTTT; cdr3_aa: CASSSGTGQFFSPLHF
v_call: TRBV5-4; d_call: TRBD2; j_call: TRBJ2-7; clone_size: .; cdr3_nt: TGTGCCAGCAGCTTAACTAGCGGGACCTACGAGCAGTACTTC; cdr3_aa: CASSLTSGTYEQYF
v_call: TRBV27; d_call: TRBD1; j_call: TRBJ2-2; clone_size: many; cdr3_nt: TGTGCCAGCAGTTCACCGGGACAGGGTTCCAACGGGGAGCTGTTTTTT; cdr3_aa: CASSSPGQGSNGELFF
v_call: TRBV6-4; d_call: .; j_call: TRBJ2-3; clone_size: few; cdr3_nt: TGTGCCAGCAGCCCCGGGACTTCGTCGGATACGCAGTATTTT; cdr3_aa: CASSPGTSSDTQYF
v_call: TRBV20-1; d_call: TRBD2; j_call: TRBJ2-5; clone_size: few; cdr3_nt: TGCAGTGCTAGTGCTAGCGGGGGGGAGACCCAGTACTTC; cdr3_aa: CSASASGGETQYF
v_call: TRBV13; d_call: .; j_call: TRBJ2-7; clone_size: .; cdr3_nt: TGTGCCAGCAGCTTAGGTGACAGGTCCTACGAGCAGTACTTC; cdr3_aa: CASSLGDRSYEQYF
v_call: TRBV5-4; d_call: .; j_call: TRBJ2-7; clone_size: few; cdr3_nt: TGTGCCAGCAGCTTGGGGGGCTACTACGAGCAGTACTTC; cdr3_aa: CASSLGGYYEQYF
v_call: TRBV20-1; d_call: .; j_call: TRBJ2-5; clone_size: many; cdr3_nt: TGCAGTGCTAGACAAACCGAGACCCAGTACTTC; cdr3_aa: CSARQTETQYF
v_call: TRBV20-1; d_call: TRBD2; j_call: TRBJ2-7; clone_size: .; cdr3_nt: TGCAGTGCTTCCGGACTAGCCTTCTCCTACGAGCAGTACTTC; cdr3_aa: CSASGLAFSYEQYF
v_call: TRBV6-5; d_call: TRBD1; j_call: TRBJ2-2; clone_size: many; cdr3_nt: TGTGCCAGCAGTTACTCGACAGGGACGAACACCGGGGAGCTGTTTTTT; cdr3_aa: CASSYSTGTNTGELFF
v_call: TRBV5-1; d_call: .; j_call: TRBJ1-1; clone_size: many; cdr3_nt: TGCGCCAGCAGCTTCTGGGGGGAAGTGAACACTGAAGCTTTCTTT; cdr3_aa: CASSFWGEVNTEAFF
v_call: TRBV6-5; d_call: .; j_call: TRBJ1-1; clone_size: many; cdr3_nt: TGTGCCAGCAGATCCGGACCCCCTGTTGGGACTGAAGCTTTCTTT; cdr3_aa: CASRSGPPVGTEAFF
v_call: TRBV20-1; d_call: .; j_call: TRBJ2-1; clone_size: many; cdr3_nt: TGCAGTGCGAACTACCGGGACTCCCTCCGGAATGAGCAGTTCTTC; cdr3_aa: CSANYRDSLRNEQFF
v_call: TRBV20-1; d_call: .; j_call: TRBJ2-5; clone_size: many; cdr3_nt: TGCAGTGCCACTTCCAAGGGGCAAGAGACCCAGTACTTC; cdr3_aa: CSATSKGQETQYF
v_call: TRBV11-2; d_call: .; j_call: TRBJ2-2; clone_size: few; cdr3_nt: TGTGCCAGCAGCCAGGGCAGGCTCCGTCCTGGGGAGCTGTTTTTT; cdr3_aa: CASSQGRLRPGELFF
v_call: TRBV29-1; d_call: .; j_call: TRBJ2-1; clone_size: many; cdr3_nt: TGCAGCGTTGAATCCCAGGCCAGCAAGTTCTTC; cdr3_aa: CSVESQASKFF